This T cell receptor beta chain was documented in a study of cytomegalovirus exposure and HLA in healthy donors. As for the study in general: The 90 to 150 validation repertoires used a platform that matched the one used for the approximately 620 first-cohort repertoires, as a later analysis reported.

The CDR3 runs to 14 residues. CDR1 and CDR2 (germline): LGHNA, YNFKEQ. The V gene lost 1 base and the J gene lost 6 bases, with 10 bases spanning the gap. This clone was detected once. What it binds is not known. General observations from the study: First-cohort TCR clusters tended to co-occur in the roughly 130 validation repertoires, a later analysis found. Rarity held for most TCR sequences, but there were some public TCRs that occurred in many donors. The study put roughly 160 TCR beta chains on its list as cytomegalovirus-associated.

Profiling relied on immunoSEQ multiplex PCR, and the TCRdb table lists in-frame clones only, not all of them. The sample contains about 140,000 clones, about 83% of which appear only once. This TCR came from a woman aged 25 to 39 in good health and CMV-seronegative. This chain joins TRBV4-2 and TRBJ1-5; no firm D call. Sequenced input: PBMCs. As DNA, the CDR3 is TGTGCCAGCAGCCAAGCTCTGGGGAGTCAGCCCCAGCATTTT. Protein: CASSQALGSQPQHF.